Following are 24 T cell receptor beta chains from one sample sequenced in a study of blood T cells in healthy people across ages (dated by TCRdb to the mid-2010s). Libraries came from 5' RACE. Sequencing took place on an Illumina HiSeq 2500. The second PCR ran for about 7 to 11 cycles and used a J-beta primer mix along with a sample-barcoded 5' primer. TCRdb ran its own pipeline on the public reads, namely fastp trimming at Q25 and MiXCR clone calling, and kept in-frame beta chains. Entries that share a CDR3 protein sequence are merged under the most common genes and DNA. The sample records about 730,000 distinct CDR3 sequences, roughly 47% of which are singletons. The ten biggest clones cover 20% of the sample. Sequencing input: blood. The origin of the receptors is a woman between 55 and 75 years old in good health.

The chain employs TRBV16 and TRBJ2-4; perhaps TRBD1 as D (5 bases). The DNA end is more similar to TRBJ2-7, so the J call may be wrong. Per germline, CDR1 KGHSY and CDR2 FQNENV. The CDR3 loop spans 14 amino acids. The DNA for the CDR3 is TGTGCCAGCAGCCAAAGCCAGGGATTCTACGAGCAGTACTTC. This gives the protein CASSQSQGFYEQYF.

The chain joins TRBV3-1 to TRBJ1-4; D is unclear. Trimming stripped 3 bases from V and 4 bases from J, with 9 bases between. The CDR3 spans 14 residues. CDR1 is LGHDT, CDR2 YNNKEL, per germline (reference sequence). As DNA, the CDR3 is TGTGCCAGCAGCCATGACACCATTAATGAAAAACTGTTTTTT. As protein: CASSHDTINEKLFF.

V and J are TRBV6-2 or TRBV6-3 and TRBJ2-1, with D tentatively TRBD2 (6 bases). The germline V gene encodes CDR1 MNHEY and CDR2 SVGEGT. V shed 5 bases and J shed 6 bases, with 11 bases lying between them. The CDR3 has 13 amino acids. CDR3 sequence: CASSDGGANEQFF. In nucleotides, the CDR3 is TGTGCCAGCAGTGACGGGGGTGCCAATGAGCAGTTCTTC.

V usage is TRBV20-1 and J usage is TRBJ1-4; D unclear. This CDR3 has 13 amino acids. Germline CDR1 and CDR2: DFQATT and SNEGSKA (reference sequence). Trimming took off 1 base at V and 3 bases at J, with 6 bases between the two ends. The CDR3 is CSARGEANEKLFF. The CDR3 DNA reads as TGCAGTGCTAGAGGGGAAGCTAATGAAAAACTGTTTTTT.

J is TRBJ2-1 and V is TRBV7-8, with D perhaps matching TRBD1 or TRBD2 (5 bases each). CDR3 length equals 13 residues. Trimming shortened V by 1 base and J by 15 bases, and 16 bases separated the two germline ends. Germline V CDR1 and CDR2: SGHVS, FQNEAQ. CDR3 sequence: CASSLEGTAWGFF. CDR3 coding DNA: TGTGCCAGCAGCTTAGAGGGGACGGCTTGGGGGTTCTTC.

This clonotype was counted many times. One junction end disagrees with the germline gene, perhaps due to a read error. The rearrangement links TRBV18 to TRBJ2-1, with 10 bases matching TRBD2. The CDR3 is made up of 14 amino acids. Germline V gives CDR1 KGHSH, CDR2 LQKENI. The CDR3 region is CASSPGLADNEQFF. In DNA form, the CDR3 reads TGCGCCAGCAGCCCCGGACTAGCGGACAATGAGCAGTTCTTC. The full variable domain, in which reference TRBV18 and TRBJ2-1 provide the parts outside the CDR3, is NAGVMQNPRHLVRRRGQEARLRCSPMKGHSHVYWYRQLPEEGLKFMVYLQKENIIDESGMPKERFSAEFPKEGPSILRIQQVVRGDSAAYFCASSPGLADNEQFFGPGTRLTVL.

The rearrangement links TRBV4-3 to TRBJ2-1; no firm D call. CDR1 and CDR2 from the germline V gene are LGHNA and YSLEER. The CDR3 totals 16 residues. The V gene lost 0 bases and the J gene lost 4 bases, with 13 bases spanning the gap. CDR3 protein: CASSQESRAPYNEQFF. The CDR3 DNA reads as TGCGCCAGCAGCCAAGAGTCTAGGGCTCCTTACAATGAGCAGTTCTTC.

The CDR3 is CASSPNTGFYEQYF. CDR3 nucleotides: TGCGCCAGCAGCCCGAATACAGGGTTTTACGAGCAGTACTTC. The chain joins TRBV4-3 to TRBJ2-7, with TRBD1 as a possible D gene (6 bases). The CDR3 is 14 residues long. Germline CDR1 and CDR2: LGHNA and YSLEER. V was shortened by 4 bases and J by 4 bases, with 14 bases between the two germline ends.

The V and J genes are TRBV6-5 and TRBJ1-2; D unresolved. The CDR3 spans 11 residues. Germline V lookup: CDR1 MNHEY, CDR2 SVGAGI. The V end was cut by 2 bases, the J end by 10 bases, with 8 bases between. Written as DNA, the CDR3 is TGTGCCAGCAGTTACAAAGGGAACTACACCTTC. Translation: CASSYKGNYTF.

This sequence joins TRBV7-9 and TRBJ1-3; D gene ambiguous. Germline assignment: CDR1 SEHNR and CDR2 FQNEAQ (reference sequence). Trimming removed 2 bases at V and 3 bases at J, with 8 bases between. CDR3 length equals 14 residues. This CDR3 is CASSLFQDGNTIYF. CDR3 sequence (DNA): TGTGCCAGCAGCTTATTCCAGGATGGAAACACCATATATTTT.

This clonotype was found a few times. The chain combines TRBV20-1 with TRBJ1-1, with 7 bases that match TRBD1. This CDR3 is 14 amino acids long. The V segment lost 5 bases and the J segment 0 bases; nucleotides outside the gene matches: 6. The V gene's germline CDR1 is DFQATT and CDR2 SNEGSKA (reference sequence). The CDR3 reads CSARPGTVNTEAFF. In DNA, the CDR3 is TGCAGTGCTCGTCCCGGGACAGTGAACACTGAAGCTTTCTTT.

This clonotype was seen many times. The gene calls are TRBV12-3 or TRBV12-4 and TRBJ2-7, with D uncertain. This CDR3 has 12 residues. V lost 6 bases, J lost 0 bases, and 6 bases lay in between. The CDR3 DNA reads TGTGCCAGCAGCAAGAGCTCCTACGAGCAGTACTTC. Amino acid sequence: CASSKSSYEQYF.

CDR3 residues: CASRGDRTRGTEAFF. CDR3 nucleotide sequence: TGTGCCAGCAGGGGGGACAGGACGCGGGGGACTGAAGCTTTCTTT. The J gene is TRBJ1-1, the V gene TRBV12-3 or TRBV12-4, with TRBD1 matching 8 bases. The trim removed 6 bases at V and 5 bases at J, leaving 11 bases unmatched. The CDR3 covers 15 residues.

This chain links TRBV3-1 with TRBJ1-2, with D perhaps matching TRBD1 (5 bases). With 0 bases removed from V and 4 bases from J, the gap between germline ends came to 15 bases. Germline V gene sequence: CDR1 LGHDT, CDR2 YNNKEL (reference sequence). The CDR3 has 16 amino acids. In DNA form, the CDR3 reads TGTGCCAGCAGCCAAGATCGAGGCCAGGGAAGCTATGGCTACACCTTC. Encoded protein: CASSQDRGQGSYGYTF.

The CDR3 coding sequence is TGTGCCAGCAGCGTGAGGGGGTATAATTCACCCCTCCACTTT. It encodes CASSVRGYNSPLHF. V is TRBV9 and J is TRBJ1-6; possibly TRBD1 for D (6 bases). The V gene's germline CDR1 is SGDLS and CDR2 YYNGEE. Trimming took 2 bases from V and 4 from J, leaving 7 bases between them. CDR3 length: 14 amino acids.

The chain couples TRBV6-1 to TRBJ2-2; 10 nucleotides line up with TRBD2. Trimming removed 6 bases from V and 6 bases from J; junction bases left unmatched: 1. Germline V gives CDR1 MNHNS, CDR2 SASEGT. This CDR3 comprises 13 residues. For the CDR3, the DNA is TGTGCCAGCAGAACTAGCGGGGCCGGGGAGCTGTTTTTT. Its translation is CASRTSGAGELFF.

The chain is built from TRBV6-5 and TRBJ2-2; 8 nucleotides match TRBD2. Looked up from germline, CDR1 is MNHEY and CDR2 is SVGAGI. The CDR3 length is 15 residues. Germline trimming cut 5 bases from V and 2 bases from J; bases unmatched to any gene: 4. As DNA, the CDR3 is TGTGCCAGCAGTCATAGCGGGGCTAACACCGGGGAGCTGTTTTTT. Translation: CASSHSGANTGELFF.

In regard to this clonotype: A junction end diverges from the germline sequence, so it may reflect a read error. The chain links TRBV20-1 to TRBJ2-3, with TRBD2 as a possible D gene (7 bases). The germline CDR1 and CDR2 sequences are DFQATT and SNEGSKA (reference sequence). This CDR3 contains 14 residues. The CDR3 sequence: CSASGAGDTETQYF. For the CDR3, the DNA is TGCAGTGCTAGTGGCGCGGGGGACACAGAGACGCAGTATTTT.

This clonotype was seen only a few times. The chain joins TRBV9 to TRBJ2-7, with a tentative D call TRBD2 (5 bases). CDR1 is SGDLS, CDR2 YYNGEE, per germline. The CDR3 runs to 15 residues. V lost 3 bases and J 2 bases, leaving 15 bases between the germline ends. The CDR3 loop reads CASSDRGSGAYEQYF. Here the CDR3 DNA reads TGTGCCAGCAGCGACCGCGGCTCCGGGGCCTACGAGCAGTACTTC.

The CDR3 protein is CASSLEAGVSGELFF. In nucleotides, the CDR3 is TGCGCCAGCAGCTTGGAAGCGGGGGTCTCTGGGGAGCTGTTTTTT. The chain is built from TRBV5-1 and TRBJ2-2; 8 nucleotides line up with TRBD2. Germline V gives CDR1 SGHRS, CDR2 YFSETQ. V was clipped by 0 bases and J by 8 bases; unmatched bases: 6. The CDR3 has 15 amino acids.

The rearrangement uses TRBV10-3 and TRBJ1-2; D unclear. The CDR3 loop spans 13 amino acids. Trimming removed 2 bases at V and 7 bases at J, with 11 bases between. Germline CDR1 and CDR2: ENHRY and SYGVKD. This CDR3 reads CAISETEGSGYTF. The CDR3 DNA reads as TGTGCCATCAGTGAGACCGAGGGATCTGGCTACACCTTC.

The V gene is TRBV3-1, the J gene TRBJ2-2, with D possibly TRBD1 on 5 matching bases. Deletions cut 1 base from V and 9 bases from J, with 15 bases between. CDR3 size: 15 residues. Germline loops: CDR1 LGHDT, CDR2 YNNKEL (reference sequence). The CDR3 nucleotides read TGTGCCAGCAGCCAAGGTGACATGGGGCGTCGGGAGCTGTTTTTT. Its protein is CASSQGDMGRRELFF.

This chain connects TRBV9 to TRBJ1-2, with 11 bases lining up with TRBD1. This CDR3 has 17 amino acids. Per germline, CDR1 SGDLS and CDR2 YYNGEE. After removal of 0 bases from V and 0 bases from J, the junction contained 4 bases not matched to a gene. The DNA for the CDR3 is TGTGCCAGCAGCGTAGGTGGACAGGGGGCGCCTAACTATGGCTACACCTTC. This gives the protein CASSVGGQGAPNYGYTF.

The rearrangement links TRBV2 to TRBJ2-5; tentatively, D is TRBD2 (6 bases). TRBJ2-7 explains the end of the DNA better; the J call may be wrong. Germline loops: CDR1 SNHLY, CDR2 FYNNEI. CDR3 size: 12 residues. CDR3 region: CASTREAYEQYF. CDR3 DNA: TGTGCCAGCACCAGGGAGGCCTACGAGCAGTACTTC.